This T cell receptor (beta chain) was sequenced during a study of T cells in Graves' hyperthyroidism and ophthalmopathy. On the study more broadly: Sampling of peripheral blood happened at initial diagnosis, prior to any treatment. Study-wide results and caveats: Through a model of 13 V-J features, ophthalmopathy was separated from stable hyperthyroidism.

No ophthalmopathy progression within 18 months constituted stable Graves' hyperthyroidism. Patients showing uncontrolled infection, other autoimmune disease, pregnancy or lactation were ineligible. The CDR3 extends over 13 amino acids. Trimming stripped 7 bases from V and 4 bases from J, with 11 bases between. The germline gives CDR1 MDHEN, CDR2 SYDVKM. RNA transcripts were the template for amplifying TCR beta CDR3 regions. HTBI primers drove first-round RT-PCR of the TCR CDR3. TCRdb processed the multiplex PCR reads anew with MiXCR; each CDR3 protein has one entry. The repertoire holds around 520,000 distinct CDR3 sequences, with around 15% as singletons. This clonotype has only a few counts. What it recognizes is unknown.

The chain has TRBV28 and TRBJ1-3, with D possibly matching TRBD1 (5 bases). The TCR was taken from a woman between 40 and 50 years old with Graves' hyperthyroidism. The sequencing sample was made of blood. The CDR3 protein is CASTSGAGNTIYF. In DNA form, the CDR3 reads TGTGCCAGCACGTCCGGGGCAGGAAACACCATATATTTT.